One and the same sample provided the 14 T cell receptor beta chains below, sequenced in a study of blood T cell repertoires in COVID-19. Produced via immunoSEQ multiplex PCR; TCRdb's table is partial and in-frame only. This table has about 130,000 clones, around 87% appearing once. Sequencing used peripheral blood. Source of these receptors: a woman between 45 and 60 years old who had recovered from COVID-19.

V and J are TRBV3-1 (or the pseudogene TRBV3-2) and TRBJ1-2; TRBD1 matches 8 bases. The V segment lost 0 bases and the J segment 6 bases; nucleotides outside the gene matches: 9. Germline V gene data show CDR1 as LGHDT and CDR2 as YNNKEL (reference sequence). The CDR3 covers 16 residues. CDR3 sequence: CASSQEGQVLLDGYTF. Written as DNA, the CDR3 is TGTGCCAGCAGCCAAGAGGGACAGGTCTTGTTGGATGGCTACACCTTC.

The genes are TRBV5-1 and TRBJ2-5; a weak D match, TRBD2 (5 bases). The length of the CDR3 is 14 residues. CDR1 is SGHRS and CDR2 is YFSETQ in the germline V gene. V was cut by 4 bases and J by 1 base, with 11 bases left in between. CDR3 sequence (DNA): TGCGCCAGCAGCCGTGGAGGCCCCCAAGAGACCCAGTACTTC. Protein: CASSRGGPQETQYF.

As to this clone: One junction end does not reproduce the germline sequence, and a read error may be involved. The genes are TRBV20-1 and TRBJ1-6; maybe TRBD1 (6 bases). The CDR3 is 11 amino acids. Germline V gene data show CDR1 as DFQATT and CDR2 as SNEGSKA (reference sequence). For the CDR3, the DNA is TGCAGTGCTAGGGGAAAGAGGGACACGAACTTT. This gives the protein CSARGKRDTNF.

This clone was observed a single time. The J gene is TRBJ2-2, the V gene TRBV6-5; unclear D gene. CDR1 MNHEY and CDR2 SVGAGI come from the germline V gene. The length of the CDR3 is 15 residues. V lost 6 bases, J lost 6 bases, and 17 bases lay in between. The CDR3 DNA reads as TGTGCCAGCAGCTCACAGAAAAGGCTGGCCGGGGAGCTGTTTTTT. This codes for CASSSQKRLAGELFF.

The chain joins TRBV11-2 to TRBJ1-2, with a weak D call TRBD1 (5 bases). The V gene lost 6 bases and the J gene lost 2 bases, with 16 bases spanning the gap. CDR3 length: 15 amino acids. Germline CDR1 and CDR2: SGHAT and FQNNGV. The CDR3 loop is CASSRGVGFNYGYTF. As DNA, the CDR3 is TGTGCCAGCAGTAGGGGTGTAGGGTTCAACTATGGCTACACCTTC.

The rearrangement uses TRBV7-9 and TRBJ1-4, with TRBD1 matching 9 bases. CDR3 length equals 15 residues. V trimming: 7 bases; J trimming: 8 bases; junction bases outside the gene matches: 11. Germline assignment: CDR1 SEHNR and CDR2 FQNEAQ (reference sequence). CDR3 amino acids: CASNLPGTGREKLFF. In DNA form, the CDR3 reads TGTGCCAGCAACCTACCTGGGACAGGGCGGGAAAAACTGTTTTTT.

The J gene is TRBJ1-2, the V gene TRBV19; the D gene is possibly TRBD1 (6 bases). The CDR3 runs to 15 residues. The germline gives CDR1 LNHDA, CDR2 SQIVND (reference sequence). Trimming took off 6 bases at V and 4 bases at J, with 18 bases between the two ends. The CDR3 is CASSKLNREGYGYTF. CDR3 nucleotides: TGTGCCAGTAGCAAACTCAACAGGGAGGGCTATGGCTACACCTTC.

V is TRBV19 and J is TRBJ1-3, with TRBD1 matching over 8 bases. The V gene end was trimmed by 7 bases and the J gene end by 5 bases; junction bases not matched to a gene: 10. The CDR3 covers 15 residues. The germline CDR1 and CDR2 sequences are LNHDA and SQIVND (reference sequence). This chain's CDR3 is CASKKTGDYRNTIYF. The CDR3 bases are TGTGCCAGTAAGAAGACAGGGGATTATAGAAACACCATATATTTT.

V and J are TRBV2 and TRBJ2-1, with 11 bases lining up with TRBD2. The CDR3 is 14 residues long. Losses at the gene ends were 4 bases for V and 13 bases for J; bases not matched to a gene: 9. From germline, CDR1 is SNHLY and CDR2 FYNNEI. CDR3: CASSGLAGLMLQFF. The CDR3 coding sequence is TGTGCCAGCAGTGGACTAGCGGGATTGATGTTACAGTTCTTC.

This sequence joins TRBV4-1 and TRBJ1-2; D perhaps matches TRBD1 (6 bases). This CDR3 has 18 residues. Trimming cost V 6 bases and J 8 bases, with 31 bases left between them. Germline CDR1 is MGHRA and CDR2 is YSYEKL. Here the CDR3 DNA reads TGCGCCAGCAGGTACGCCTCCGGGGGGCAAGAGGGCGATTACGGCTACACCTTC. It encodes CASRYASGGQEGDYGYTF.

The rearrangement joins TRBV9 to TRBJ1-5, with D possibly TRBD1 on 6 matching bases. CDR3 size: 14 residues. Trimming took off 0 bases at V and 4 bases at J, with 8 bases between the two ends. CDR1 is SGDLS and CDR2 is YYNGEE in the germline V gene. CDR3 residues: CASSVGQGNQPQHF. CDR3 sequence (DNA): TGTGCCAGCAGCGTAGGGCAGGGGAATCAGCCCCAGCATTTT.

This clone was found once. This chain links TRBV6-5 with TRBJ1-1; D might be TRBD1 (6 bases). CDR3 length: 15 amino acids. Looked up from germline, CDR1 is MNHEY and CDR2 is SVGAGI. Trimming took off 0 bases at V and 6 bases at J, with 14 bases between the two ends. The CDR3 reads CASSYSSLHRAEAFF. Written as DNA, the CDR3 is TGTGCCAGCAGTTACTCGTCCCTTCACAGGGCTGAAGCTTTCTTT.

The chain combines TRBV6-5 with TRBJ2-3; the match to TRBD2 covers 15 bases. CDR1 is MNHEY, CDR2 SVGAGI, per germline. This CDR3 spans 16 amino acids. V dropped 4 bases and J dropped 5; count of bases not matched to a gene: 4. The CDR3 nucleotides read TGTGCCAGCAGTTCCAGGACTAGCGGGAGGGTAGATACGCAGTATTTT. Translation: CASSSRTSGRVDTQYF.

CDR3 nucleotides: TGTGCCAGCAGTCCGCGGGGGTTGGCAGCAGATACGCAGTATTTT. It codes for CASSPRGLAADTQYF. The chain carries TRBV6-5 and TRBJ2-3, with 7 bases fitting TRBD2. CDR3 size: 15 residues. V dropped 5 bases and J dropped 4; count of bases not matched to a gene: 9. Germline lookup yields CDR1 MNHEY and CDR2 SVGAGI.